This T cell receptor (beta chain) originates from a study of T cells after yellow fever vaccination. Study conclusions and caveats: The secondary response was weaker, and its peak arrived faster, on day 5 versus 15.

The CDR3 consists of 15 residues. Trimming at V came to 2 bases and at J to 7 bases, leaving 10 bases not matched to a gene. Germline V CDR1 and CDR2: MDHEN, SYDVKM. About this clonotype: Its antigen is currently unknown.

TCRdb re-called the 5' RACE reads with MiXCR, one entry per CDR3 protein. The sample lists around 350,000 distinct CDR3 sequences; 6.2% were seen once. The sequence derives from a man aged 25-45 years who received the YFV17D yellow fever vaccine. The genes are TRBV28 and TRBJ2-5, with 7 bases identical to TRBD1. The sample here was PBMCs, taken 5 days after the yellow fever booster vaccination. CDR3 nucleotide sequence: TGTGCCAGCAGTTTACTCCAGGGGGACACAGCGACCCAGTACTTC. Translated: CASSLLQGDTATQYF.